This T cell receptor (beta chain) was retrieved from a study of human T cells and chemical hapten exposure. Findings and caveats of the study: After DPC sensitization, TCRs above 1 in 1000 frequency showed no change.

In its sample, this clonotype was seen many times. The antigen is unknown. Stated time point: pre-sensitization, week 0. Treatment specified: therapeutic diphenylcyclopropenone sensitization with weekly scalp DPC. This CDR3 has 17 amino acids. Germline CDR1 and CDR2: SGHNT and YYREEE (reference sequence). The V gene end was trimmed by 4 bases and the J gene end by 7 bases; junction bases not matched to a gene: 15. TCRdb analysed the RACE reads with MiXCR anew, one entry per CDR3 protein. This sample has some 330,000 distinct CDR3 sequences, with over 5% found just once. The chain employs TRBV5-4 and TRBJ2-3; TRBD2 matches at 10 bases. The sample here was whole blood, taken in connection with sensitization to the hapten diphenylcyclopropenone (DPC). This sequence was found in a woman aged 18-29 years with alopecia areata. Some clones in this sample may be carry-over from other donors' samples. In nucleotides, the CDR3 is TGTGCCAGCAGCCCCTCTGCCAGCGGGGGGGCCATGCATACGCAGTATTTT. This sequence encodes CASSPSASGGAMHTQYF.